A single sample is the source of the 10 T cell receptor beta chains below, sequenced in a study of blood T cell repertoires in COVID-19. Some clones are missing from TCRdb's copy, which holds only in-frame ones; the method was immunoSEQ multiplex PCR. The sample includes 150,000 to 200,000 clones, approximately 80% of them seen just once. The sample comprised PBMCs or T cells enriched from blood (not recorded which). These TCRs come from a man in his fifties or sixties who had recovered from COVID-19.

As regards this clone: The junction and the germline gene differ at one end; a read error may be behind it. This chain links TRBV6-5 with TRBJ1-5; no firm D call. CDR1 is MNHEY and CDR2 is SVGAGI in the germline V gene. CDR3 length equals 14 residues. CDR3 in amino acids: CASSDSRGDQPQHF. Written as DNA, the CDR3 is TGTGCCAGCAGTGACTCCCGGGGAGATCAGCCCCAGCATTTT.

The J gene is TRBJ1-4, the V gene TRBV3-1 (or the pseudogene TRBV3-2); D call uncertain. Germline CDR1 LGHDT, CDR2 YNNKEL (reference sequence). The CDR3 sequence is 15 residues long. V was pared by 0 bases and J by 7 bases, with 12 bases between. The CDR3 DNA is TGTGCCAGCAGCCAAGAGATCGGCGGCCTTGAAAAACTGTTTTTT. Encoded protein: CASSQEIGGLEKLFF.

This chain links TRBV2 with TRBJ1-2; no clear D gene. The CDR3 is 14 amino acids. The V and J ends lost 3 bases and 4 bases respectively, with 12 bases between them. Germline V lookup: CDR1 SNHLY, CDR2 FYNNEI. Here the CDR3 reads CASSDQQYSYGYTF. The CDR3 region has the DNA TGTGCCAGCAGTGATCAACAGTATTCCTATGGCTACACCTTC.

V usage is TRBV28 and J usage is TRBJ2-7; tentatively, D is TRBD2 (5 bases). CDR3 size: 15 residues. The V gene's germline CDR1 is MDHEN and CDR2 SYDVKM. V lost 7 bases and J lost 6, with 22 bases in between. CDR3 sequence: CASITAAAEVGEQYF. The DNA for the CDR3 is TGTGCCAGCATTACCGCCGCGGCGGAGGTTGGCGAGCAGTACTTC.

This sequence joins TRBV9 and TRBJ2-7; D might be TRBD2 (5 bases). The ends were cut back, 3 bases at V and 3 bases at J, with 16 bases in the middle. Per germline, CDR1 SGDLS and CDR2 YYNGEE. This CDR3 is built from 15 residues. The DNA for the CDR3 is TGTGCCAGCAGCGCTGGTGGAGGTTCGGTCTACGAGCAGTACTTC. Its translation is CASSAGGGSVYEQYF.

This sequence joins TRBV7-8 and TRBJ2-7; TRBD1 is a possible D gene (7 bases). The CDR3 has 13 residues. CDR1 is SGHVS, CDR2 FQNEAQ, per germline. Trimming took off 5 bases at V and 6 bases at J, with 14 bases between the two ends. CDR3 sequence: CASSRTGEAEQYF. CDR3 sequence (DNA): TGTGCCAGCAGCCGTACAGGGGAGGCCGAGCAGTACTTC. The variable domain in full, with the rest retrieved from reference TRBV7-8 and TRBJ2-7, is GAGVSQSPRYKVAKRGQDVALRCDPISGHVSLFWYQQALGQGPEFLTYFQNEAQLDKSGLPSDRFFAERPEGSVSTLKIQRTQQEDSAVYLCASSRTGEAEQYFGPGTRLTVT.

This clone appeared a few times. The rearrangement uses TRBV4-1 and TRBJ1-6, with TRBD1 identical over 7 bases. The CDR3 is 18 amino acids. CDR1 and CDR2 from the germline V gene are MGHRA and YSYEKL. V shed 3 bases and J 0 bases; nucleotides not matched to a gene: 8. In DNA form, the CDR3 reads TGCGCCAGCAGCCAGATTGGGGACAGCGGCTCCTATAATTCACCCCTCCACTTT. This encodes CASSQIGDSGSYNSPLHF.

This chain connects TRBV6-6 to TRBJ2-5; tentative D call: TRBD1 (6 bases). The CDR3 runs to 13 residues. Trimming pared 6 bases from V and 0 bases from J, leaving 8 bases between. Germline V lookup: CDR1 MNHNY, CDR2 SVGAGI (reference sequence). CDR3 DNA: TGTGCCAGCAGCAGGACAGACCAAGAGACCCAGTACTTC. This codes for CASSRTDQETQYF.

This chain connects TRBV3-1 (or the pseudogene TRBV3-2) to TRBJ1-2, with TRBD1 matching over 11 bases. There are 14 residues in the CDR3. V was clipped by 6 bases and J by 3 bases; unmatched bases: 3. The germline gives CDR1 LGHDT, CDR2 YNNKEL (reference sequence). In nucleotides, the CDR3 is TGTGCCAGCAGGGGACAGGGGGTGGACTATGGCTACACCTTC. Translating gives CASRGQGVDYGYTF.

Concerning this clone: Additional DNA sequences in this sample encode the identical CDR3. This chain uses TRBV28 with TRBJ2-1, with no clear D. This CDR3 is 14 amino acids long. V lost 8 bases to trimming and J lost 0 bases, with 11 bases between them. Germline-derived CDR1 and CDR2 are MDHEN and SYDVKM. For the CDR3, the DNA is TGTGCCAGCTCTTCCCCTAACTCCTACAATGAGCAGTTCTTC. Protein product: CASSSPNSYNEQFF.